The 31 T cell receptor beta chains below all came from one sample that was sequenced in a study of OX40 agonist ivuxolimab in advanced cancers. The table came from immunoSEQ multiplex PCR; TCRdb's copy has only in-frame clones and leaves some out. The profile shows about 100,000 clones, approximately 89% of them singletons. The starting material was CD4+ or CD8+ T cells sorted from blood, obtained in a trial of the OX40 agonist ivuxolimab. These receptors all come from an adult with an advanced solid tumor such as melanoma, head and neck, liver or kidney cancer.

This clone came up a few times. J is TRBJ1-2 and V is TRBV30; perhaps TRBD1 as D (5 bases). V lost 3 bases and J lost 6, with 11 bases in between. Germline V gene sequence: CDR1 GTSNPN, CDR2 SVGIG (reference sequence). The CDR3 extends over 12 amino acids. The CDR3 nucleotides read TGTGCCTGGAGAAAGGGGAGCGATGGCTACACCTTC. Its protein product is CAWRKGSDGYTF.

This chain connects TRBV5-5 to TRBJ2-7; D remains unclear. The CDR3 runs 13 residues. Germline V lookup: CDR1 SGHKS, CDR2 YYEKEE (reference sequence). The V end lost 4 bases, the J end lost 5 bases, and 13 bases lay between the germline ends. DNA of the CDR3: TGTGCCAGCAGCCCATTCCTTCTCCACGAGCAGTACTTC. Translating gives CASSPFLLHEQYF.

This clone has only one observation. The chain uses TRBV5-1 and TRBJ2-1; no definite D call. Trimming removed 0 bases at V and 7 bases at J, with 11 bases between. CDR3 length equals 14 residues. Germline CDR1 reads SGHRS; CDR2 reads YFSETQ. The CDR3 nucleotides read TGCGCCAGCAGCTTGGAAACTGGTACAAATGAGCAGTTCTTC. It yields the protein CASSLETGTNEQFF.

The chain carries TRBV6-5 and TRBJ2-7; unclear D gene. This CDR3 is built from 15 residues. V shed 6 bases and J shed 2 bases, with 17 bases lying between them. The V gene's germline CDR1 is MNHEY and CDR2 SVGAGI. DNA of the CDR3: TGTGCCAGCAGAGCTACCTCGGTAACCACCTACGAGCAGTACTTC. Translation gives CASRATSVTTYEQYF.

This chain connects TRBV5-1 to TRBJ2-6; tentatively, D is TRBD2 (5 bases). Germline CDR1 reads SGHRS; CDR2 reads YFSETQ. There are 14 residues in the CDR3. The ends were cut back, 7 bases at V and 3 bases at J, with 11 bases in the middle. This CDR3 reads CASGERVGANVLTF. The CDR3 DNA follows: TGCGCCAGCGGGGAGAGGGTTGGGGCCAACGTCCTGACTTTC. Full variable domain (outside the CDR3, taken from reference TRBV5-1 and TRBJ2-6): KAGVTQTPRYLIKTRGQQVTLSCSPISGHRSVSWYQQTPGQGLQFLFEYFSETQRNKGNFPGRFSGRQFSNSRSEMNVSTLELGDSALYLCASGERVGANVLTFGAGSRLTVL.

The chain uses TRBV5-6 and TRBJ2-7, with D unclear. The CDR3 is 11 amino acids. V was trimmed by 0 bases and J by 6 bases, leaving 4 bases between them. Germline values: CDR1 SGHDT, CDR2 YYEEEE. CDR3 loop: CASSLAGEQYF. The CDR3 DNA is TGTGCCAGCAGCTTGGCAGGCGAGCAGTACTTC.

This chain joins TRBV29-1 and TRBJ2-3; 8 bases are shared with TRBD2. The CDR3 extends over 15 amino acids. The J segment lost 8 bases and the V segment lost 7 bases, leaving 17 bases of the junction unmatched. Germline V gene data show CDR1 as SQVTM and CDR2 as ANQGSEA. CDR3 amino acids: CSGLDIAGGSGTQYF. DNA of the CDR3: TGCAGCGGCTTAGATATCGCGGGAGGTTCCGGTACGCAGTATTTT.

The CDR3 loop reads CSVEGRDRGTDTQYF. The CDR3 DNA reads as TGCAGCGTTGAGGGGCGGGATAGGGGCACAGATACGCAGTATTTT. This chain connects TRBV29-1 to TRBJ2-3; perhaps TRBD2 as D (6 bases). V shed 3 bases and J shed 1 base, with 14 bases lying between them. The CDR3 sequence is 15 residues long. CDR1 SQVTM and CDR2 ANQGSEA come from the germline V gene.

The rearrangement joins TRBV11-2 to TRBJ1-2; possibly TRBD1 for D (5 bases). This CDR3 region has 16 residues. The V end lost 2 bases, the J end lost 5 bases, and 18 bases lay between the germline ends. From germline, CDR1 is SGHAT and CDR2 FQNNGV. The CDR3 region has the DNA TGTGCCAGCAGCTTAAACCCAACGGGACTTGGATATGGCTACACCTTC. As protein: CASSLNPTGLGYGYTF.

This CDR3 reads CASTEGSGSTDTQYF. The CDR3 nucleotides read TGTGCCAGCACCGAAGGAAGCGGGAGCACAGATACGCAGTATTTT. The gene calls are TRBV6-1 and TRBJ2-3; tentative D call: TRBD2 (6 bases). V was trimmed by 7 bases and J by 0 bases, leaving 14 bases between them. This CDR3 is 15 amino acids long. The germline V gene encodes CDR1 MNHNS and CDR2 SASEGT.

The chain joins TRBV19 to TRBJ2-7, with TRBD1 matching 9 bases. This CDR3 is 16 amino acids long. Germline V lookup: CDR1 LNHDA, CDR2 SQIVND (reference sequence). The junction had 16 bases not matched to a gene; V was cut back by 6 bases and J by 7 bases. The CDR3 sequence: CASSPPGGTGLMEQYF. The DNA for the CDR3 is TGTGCCAGTAGCCCCCCCGGCGGGACAGGGCTAATGGAGCAGTACTTC.

V usage is TRBV9 and J usage is TRBJ2-1; 13 bases agree with TRBD2. The CDR3 extends over 14 amino acids. Germline CDR1 SGDLS, CDR2 YYNGEE. Trimming took 3 bases from V and 7 from J; bases not matched to a gene: 1. The CDR3 is CASSGGLAGNEQFF. CDR3 in DNA: TGTGCCAGCAGCGGGGGACTAGCGGGAAATGAGCAGTTCTTC.

V is TRBV29-1 and J is TRBJ2-5; D call uncertain. The germline V gene encodes CDR1 SQVTM and CDR2 ANQGSEA. This CDR3 has 12 amino acids. V was pared by 6 bases and J by 5 bases, with 13 bases between. CDR3 nucleotide sequence: TGCAGCGTCCCGGCAGGCCGCGAGACCCAGTACTTC. Protein: CSVPAGRETQYF. Drawing the rest from reference TRBV29-1 and TRBJ2-5, the complete variable domain is SAVISQKPSRDICQRGTSLTIQCQVDSQVTMMFWYRQQPGQSLTLIATANQGSEATYESGFVIDKFPISRPNLTFSTLTVSNMSPEDSSIYLCSVPAGRETQYFGPGTRLLVL.

This chain links TRBV15 with TRBJ1-5; a possible D gene is TRBD1 (5 bases). Trimming shortened V by 0 bases and J by 7 bases, and 7 bases separated the two germline ends. Germline CDR1 and CDR2: LNHNV and YYDKDF (reference sequence). The CDR3 is 13 residues long. The CDR3 loop is CATSREGTQPQHF. DNA of the CDR3: TGTGCCACCAGCAGAGAGGGGACGCAGCCCCAGCATTTT.

The chain joins TRBV30 to TRBJ2-5, with D uncertain. This CDR3 contains 14 residues. Germline loops: CDR1 GTSNPN, CDR2 SVGIG (reference sequence). Between the trimmed V and J ends, which lost 4 bases and 2 bases, there was a span of 14 bases. The CDR3 loop reads CAWTPLTDQETQYF. The CDR3 region has the DNA TGTGCCTGGACCCCCCTTACAGATCAAGAGACCCAGTACTTC.

This chain connects TRBV7-9 to TRBJ1-2; TRBD1 matches at 11 bases. The CDR3 covers 15 residues. Germline CDR1 is SEHNR and CDR2 is FQNEAQ (reference sequence). The trim removed 1 base at V and 7 bases at J, leaving 5 bases unmatched. The CDR3 region is CASSLGADRGLGYTF. The CDR3 DNA reads TGTGCCAGCAGCTTAGGCGCGGACAGGGGGCTTGGCTACACCTTC.

The CDR3 DNA is TGCGCCAGCAGCTTGGGTACTAGCGGGGGGCCGAACCAAAACATTCAGTACTTC. Translated: CASSLGTSGGPNQNIQYF. The chain couples TRBV5-1 to TRBJ2-4; 12 positions match TRBD2. Germline CDR1 SGHRS, CDR2 YFSETQ. This CDR3 is built from 18 residues. Trimming cost V 0 bases and J 5 bases; bases outside gene matches: 9.

This clone was picked up a small number of times. The chain employs TRBV7-2 and TRBJ2-1; D gene ambiguous. Germline V gene data show CDR1 as SGHTA and CDR2 as FQGNSA. The length of the CDR3 is 15 residues. Trimming took off 5 bases at V and 6 bases at J, with 17 bases between the two ends. The CDR3 region has the DNA TGTGCCAGCAGCATTACCGGGCCCTTGGGCAATGAGCAGTTCTTC. Its protein product is CASSITGPLGNEQFF.

CDR3 sequence reads: CASSMNNNYGYTF. In nucleotides, the CDR3 is TGTGCCAGTAGTATGAACAACAACTATGGCTACACCTTC. This chain connects TRBV19 to TRBJ1-2; no clear D. Trimming took off 3 bases at V and 2 bases at J, with 7 bases between the two ends. The CDR3 extends over 13 amino acids. From germline, CDR1 is LNHDA and CDR2 SQIVND (reference sequence).

On this clone itself: Different DNA sequences within this sample yield the same CDR3. The chain uses TRBV5-1 and TRBJ1-5; no reliable D call. The CDR3 is made up of 13 amino acids. Deletions cut 0 bases from V and 1 base from J, with 2 bases between. Germline CDR1 reads SGHRS; CDR2 reads YFSETQ. The CDR3 DNA follows: TGCGCCAGCAGCTTGGGGAGCAATCAGCCCCAGCATTTT. Translating gives CASSLGSNQPQHF.

This rearrangement joins TRBV19 to TRBJ2-1; TRBD2 matches at 12 bases. Germline CDR1 reads LNHDA; CDR2 reads SQIVND (reference sequence). The CDR3 spans 14 residues. Unmatched junction bases numbered 6, after V lost 6 bases and J lost 9 bases. The CDR3 DNA reads TGTGCCAGTAGCAGACTAGCGGGAGCCGGTGAGCAGTTCTTC. It codes for CASSRLAGAGEQFF. The full variable domain, completed using reference TRBV19 and TRBJ2-1, is DGGITQSPKYLFRKEGQNVTLSCEQNLNHDAMYWYRQDPGQGLRLIYYSQIVNDFQKGDIAEGYSVSREKKESFPLTVTSAQKNPTAFYLCASSRLAGAGEQFFGPGTRLTVL.

The chain uses TRBV4-2 and TRBJ1-1; D might be TRBD1 (5 bases). Trimming removed 4 bases from V and 6 bases from J, with 21 bases in between. Germline V gene sequence: CDR1 LGHNA, CDR2 YNFKEQ. The CDR3 covers 16 residues. CDR3 bases: TGTGCCAGCAGCCCCGCCCAGGGTCGGGCGAGTGCTGAAGCTTTCTTT. The encoded protein is CASSPAQGRASAEAFF.

The chain recombines TRBV2 with TRBJ1-2; no definite D call. Germline V lookup: CDR1 SNHLY, CDR2 FYNNEI. CDR3 length equals 15 residues. Deletions cut 1 base from V and 0 bases from J, with 9 bases between. The CDR3 sequence is CASSEGALANYGYTF. The CDR3 DNA is TGTGCCAGCAGTGAAGGGGCCCTAGCTAACTATGGCTACACCTTC.

This rearrangement joins TRBV30 to TRBJ1-6; 9 nucleotides agree with TRBD1. The germline gives CDR1 GTSNPN, CDR2 SVGIG (reference sequence). The CDR3 contains 12 residues. The V and J ends lost 5 bases and 7 bases, in that order; junction bases with no gene match: 0. The CDR3 here is CAWDRGNSPLHF. The CDR3 DNA follows: TGTGCCTGGGACAGGGGGAATTCACCCCTCCACTTT.

The chain couples TRBV5-1 to TRBJ2-7; no clear D. Germline V gene lookup returns CDR1 SGHRS and CDR2 YFSETQ. CDR3 length: 15 residues. V lost 0 bases to trimming and J lost 5 bases, with 15 bases between them. This chain's CDR3 is CASSLVLEIRHEQYF. CDR3 nucleotides: TGCGCCAGCAGCTTGGTGTTGGAAATAAGGCACGAGCAGTACTTC. Based on the CDR3 plus reference TRBV5-1 and TRBJ2-7, the full variable domain is KAGVTQTPRYLIKTRGQQVTLSCSPISGHRSVSWYQQTPGQGLQFLFEYFSETQRNKGNFPGRFSGRQFSNSRSEMNVSTLELGDSALYLCASSLVLEIRHEQYFGPGTRLTVT.

The chain links TRBV2 to TRBJ2-7, with D perhaps TRBD1 (5 bases). In germline, CDR1 is SNHLY, CDR2 FYNNEI. V lost 7 bases and J 5 bases, leaving 18 bases between the germline ends. The CDR3 extends over 14 amino acids. CDR3 DNA: TGTGCCAGCAAATCAACAGGTCGGGTCCACGAGCAGTACTTC. Residues: CASKSTGRVHEQYF.

V gene TRBV5-4 combines with J gene TRBJ2-1, with TRBD2 identical over 12 bases. Germline V gene lookup returns CDR1 SGHNT and CDR2 YYREEE (reference sequence). The V gene end was trimmed by 3 bases and the J gene end by 5 bases; junction bases not matched to a gene: 3. There are 15 residues in the CDR3. This CDR3 reads CASSYTSGRNNEQFF. As DNA, the CDR3 is TGTGCCAGCAGCTATACTAGCGGGAGGAACAATGAGCAGTTCTTC. The variable domain in full, with the rest retrieved from reference TRBV5-4 and TRBJ2-1, is ETGVTQSPTHLIKTRGQQVTLRCSSQSGHNTVSWYQQALGQGPQFIFQYYREEENGRGNFPPRFSGLQFPNYSSELNVNALELDDSALYLCASSYTSGRNNEQFFGPGTRLTVL.

The rearrangement joins TRBV9 to TRBJ2-7; TRBD2 might be the D (5 bases). The V end lost 3 bases, the J end lost 2 bases, and 18 bases lay between the germline ends. The CDR3 is made up of 16 amino acids. Per the germline V gene, CDR1 is SGDLS and CDR2 is YYNGEE. In nucleotides, the CDR3 is TGTGCCAGCAGCGGGGAAGGCCTCGGAGGCACCTACGAGCAGTACTTC. Its translation is CASSGEGLGGTYEQYF. Together with reference TRBV9 and TRBJ2-7, the CDR3 gives the full variable domain: DSGVTQTPKHLITATGQRVTLRCSPRSGDLSVYWYQQSLDQGLQFLIQYYNGEERAKGNILERFSAQQFPDLHSELNLSSLELGDSALYFCASSGEGLGGTYEQYFGPGTRLTVT.

The rearrangement links TRBV5-1 to TRBJ1-4; possible D gene TRBD1, 6 bases. The CDR3 covers 17 residues. V lost 4 bases to trimming and J lost 1 base, with 17 bases between them. Germline V gives CDR1 SGHRS, CDR2 YFSETQ. CDR3 protein: CASSPRGGLRTNEKLFF. DNA for the CDR3: TGCGCCAGCAGCCCGAGGGGGGGGCTCAGAACTAATGAAAAACTGTTTTTT. The variable domain in full, with the rest retrieved from reference TRBV5-1 and TRBJ1-4, is KAGVTQTPRYLIKTRGQQVTLSCSPISGHRSVSWYQQTPGQGLQFLFEYFSETQRNKGNFPGRFSGRQFSNSRSEMNVSTLELGDSALYLCASSPRGGLRTNEKLFFGSGTQLSVL.

The chain is built from TRBV10-3 and TRBJ2-2, with D possibly matching TRBD2 (5 bases). The length of the CDR3 is 16 residues. The V and J ends lost 8 bases and 0 bases respectively, with 16 bases between them. From germline, CDR1 is ENHRY and CDR2 SYGVKD. CDR3 region: CAIGMGGQSNTGELFF. CDR3 DNA: TGTGCCATCGGAATGGGCGGGCAGTCGAACACCGGGGAGCTGTTTTTT.

This clone has a handful of counts. The genes are TRBV9 and TRBJ1-1; D is perhaps TRBD1 (5 bases). The germline V gene encodes CDR1 SGDLS and CDR2 YYNGEE. Trimming took 4 bases from V and 0 from J, leaving 7 bases between them. The CDR3 loop spans 13 amino acids. The CDR3, as DNA: TGTGCCAGCAGCCAGGGCGTGAACACTGAAGCTTTCTTT. Amino acid sequence: CASSQGVNTEAFF.